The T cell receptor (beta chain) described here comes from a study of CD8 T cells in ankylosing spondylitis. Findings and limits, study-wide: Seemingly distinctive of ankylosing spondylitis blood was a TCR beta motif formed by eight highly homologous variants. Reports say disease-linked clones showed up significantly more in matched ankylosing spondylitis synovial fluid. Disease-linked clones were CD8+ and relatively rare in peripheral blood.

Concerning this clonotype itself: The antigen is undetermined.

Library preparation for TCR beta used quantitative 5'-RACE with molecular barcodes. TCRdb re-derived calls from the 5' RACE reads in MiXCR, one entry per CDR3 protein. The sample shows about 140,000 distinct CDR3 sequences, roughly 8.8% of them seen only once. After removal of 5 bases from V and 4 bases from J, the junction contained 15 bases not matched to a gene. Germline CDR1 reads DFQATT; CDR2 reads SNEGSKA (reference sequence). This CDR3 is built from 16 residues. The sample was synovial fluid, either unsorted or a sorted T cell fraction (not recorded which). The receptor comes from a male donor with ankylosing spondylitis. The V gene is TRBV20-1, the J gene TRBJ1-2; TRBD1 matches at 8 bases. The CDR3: CSAERVTGGYAYGYTF. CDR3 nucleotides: TGCAGTGCTGAGCGGGTAACAGGGGGATATGCCTATGGCTACACCTTC.